One sample yielded the 25 T cell receptor beta chains listed below, sequenced in a study of CD8+ T cells in alopecia areata. cDNA serving as the sequencing template came from extracted, reverse transcribed RNA. Data came from immunoSEQ multiplex PCR; TCRdb stores just in-frame clones and leaves some out. The sample includes some 190,000 clones, roughly 70% of them seen just once. Treatment described: oral pan-JAK inhibitor, 5-10 mg twice daily. The material sequenced was CD4+ T cells sorted from blood, taken at approximately week 49, from a patient treated with tofacitinib. The source of these receptors is a human donor with alopecia areata.

The chain has TRBV7-3 and TRBJ2-1, with 7 bases lining up with TRBD2. The length of the CDR3 is 17 residues. Per the germline V gene, CDR1 is SGHTA and CDR2 is FQGTGA. The V gene end was trimmed by 5 bases and the J gene end by 8 bases; junction bases not matched to a gene: 18. CDR3 loop: CASSELPLRGGADEQFF. For the CDR3, the DNA is TGTGCCAGCAGCGAATTGCCCCTCCGCGGGGGAGCAGATGAGCAGTTCTTC.

This clone appeared a few times. The chain joins TRBV29-1 to TRBJ2-6; possibly TRBD2 for D (7 bases). The CDR3 runs to 17 residues. Trimming took off 0 bases at V and 3 bases at J, with 15 bases between the two ends. Germline CDR1 is SQVTM and CDR2 is ANQGSEA. CDR3 nucleotides: TGCAGCGTTGAAGATGCATTCGGGGGGCTTGGGGCCAACGTCCTGACTTTC. This sequence encodes CSVEDAFGGLGANVLTF.

This clone was seen only a few times. The chain employs TRBV5-1 and TRBJ1-2, with D perhaps matching TRBD1 (6 bases). V gave up 4 bases and J gave up 4 bases, with 11 bases separating them. CDR1 is SGHRS and CDR2 is YFSETQ in the germline V gene. The CDR3 runs 13 residues. CDR3 DNA: TGCGCCAGCAGCGACAGGACTTCCTATGGCTACACCTTC. This sequence encodes CASSDRTSYGYTF.

The rearrangement links TRBV6-5 to TRBJ1-2; D possibly corresponds to TRBD1 (5 bases). Germline V lookup: CDR1 MNHEY, CDR2 SVGAGI. The germline V and J ends were trimmed by 3 bases and 6 bases, with 8 bases remaining between them. The CDR3 runs to 12 residues. CDR3 sequence reads: CASSYSGNGYTF. In nucleotides, the CDR3 is TGTGCCAGCAGTTATTCAGGGAATGGCTACACCTTC.

V gene TRBV4-3 combines with J gene TRBJ1-2, with D maybe TRBD1 (6 bases). V was shortened by 0 bases and J by 0 bases, with 8 bases between the two germline ends. Germline V gene sequence: CDR1 LGHNA, CDR2 YSLEER. This CDR3 spans 15 amino acids. The CDR3 reads CASSQEGGSNYGYTF. Here the CDR3 DNA reads TGCGCCAGCAGCCAAGAAGGGGGATCTAACTATGGCTACACCTTC.

The chain couples TRBV30 to TRBJ1-2, with D possibly matching TRBD1 (5 bases). Trimming took off 1 base at V and 1 base at J, with 7 bases between the two ends. Germline-derived CDR1 and CDR2 are GTSNPN and SVGIG (reference sequence). The CDR3 has 13 residues. CDR3 amino acids: CAWSDGGNYGYTF. CDR3 nucleotide sequence: TGTGCCTGGAGTGACGGGGGTAACTATGGCTACACCTTC. Variable domain in full (rest from reference TRBV30 and TRBJ1-2): SQTIHQWPATLVQPVGSPLSLECTVEGTSNPNLYWYRQAAGRGLQLLFYSVGIGQISSEVPQNLSASRPQDRQFILSSKKLLLSDSGFYLCAWSDGGNYGYTFGSGTRLTVV.

The V call is TRBV7-9, the J call TRBJ2-6, with 7 bases matching TRBD1. Germline V gives CDR1 SEHNR, CDR2 FQNEAQ (reference sequence). The V gene end was trimmed by 4 bases and the J gene end by 4 bases; junction bases not matched to a gene: 16. CDR3 length: 19 amino acids. This chain's CDR3 is CASSSLEGHRGSGANVLTF. The CDR3 nucleotides read TGTGCCAGCAGCTCGCTAGAGGGTCACAGGGGATCCGGGGCCAACGTCCTGACTTTC. Using reference TRBV7-9 and TRBJ2-6 for the parts outside the CDR3, the full variable domain is DTGVSQNPRHKITKRGQNVTFRCDPISEHNRLYWYRQTLGQGPEFLTYFQNEAQLEKSRLLSDRFSAERPKGSFSTLEIQRTEQGDSAMYLCASSSLEGHRGSGANVLTFGAGSRLTVL.

The rearrangement uses TRBV2 and TRBJ2-2; D is perhaps TRBD1 or TRBD2 (6 bases each). Germline CDR1 SNHLY, CDR2 FYNNEI. There are 15 residues in the CDR3. Trimming removed 2 bases at V and 5 bases at J, with 12 bases between. CDR3 DNA: TGTGCCAGCAGTGAATCGGGGGCGCGGACCGGGGAGCTGTTTTTT. Protein sequence: CASSESGARTGELFF.

The chain has TRBV9 and TRBJ2-3; maybe TRBD2 (5 bases). The CDR3 runs 15 residues. V lost 4 bases, J lost 1 base, and 13 bases lay in between. Germline V lookup: CDR1 SGDLS, CDR2 YYNGEE. CDR3 sequence reads: CASSSTTTRTDTQYF. CDR3 DNA sequence: TGTGCCAGCAGCTCTACGACTACCCGCACAGATACGCAGTATTTT.

The chain combines TRBV5-1 with TRBJ1-3, with D unclear. Trimming shortened V by 2 bases and J by 0 bases, and 3 bases separated the two germline ends. CDR1 and CDR2 from the germline V gene are SGHRS and YFSETQ. There are 13 residues in the CDR3. CDR3 region: CASSLTSGNTIYF. For the CDR3, the DNA is TGCGCCAGCAGCTTAACCTCTGGAAACACCATATATTTT.

The gene calls are TRBV11-3 and TRBJ2-1; D is perhaps TRBD2 (5 bases). The germline V gene has CDR1 SGHNT and CDR2 YENEEA. CDR3 length: 15 residues. V was cut by 1 base and J by 7 bases, with 14 bases left in between. DNA for the CDR3: TGTGCCAGCAGCTTAGGTCGCGGGCAATTAAATGAGCAGTTCTTC. It is translated as CASSLGRGQLNEQFF. Using reference TRBV11-3 and TRBJ2-1 for the parts outside the CDR3, the full variable domain is EAGVVQSPRYKIIEKKQPVAFWCNPISGHNTLYWYLQNLGQGPELLIRYENEEAVDDSQLPKDRFSAERLKGVDSTLKIQPAELGDSAVYLCASSLGRGQLNEQFFGPGTRLTVL.

V gene TRBV30 combines with J gene TRBJ2-7; no clear D. V was pared by 4 bases and J by 5 bases, with 15 bases between. CDR3 length: 13 amino acids. CDR1 and CDR2 from the germline V gene are GTSNPN and SVGIG (reference sequence). This CDR3 reads CAWTSAVFNEQYF. In DNA, the CDR3 is TGTGCCTGGACGTCGGCAGTCTTTAACGAGCAGTACTTC.

This clone was found once. The V call is TRBV7-2, the J call TRBJ2-7, with D possibly matching TRBD1 (6 bases). Trimming took off 5 bases at V and 6 bases at J, with 20 bases between the two ends. The CDR3 has 15 amino acids. CDR1 is SGHTA, CDR2 FQGNSA, per germline. In DNA, the CDR3 is TGTGCCAGCAGCCCCATCGCAGGGGCGAAGATCGAGCAGTACTTC. Its translation is CASSPIAGAKIEQYF.

This chain uses TRBV5-6 with TRBJ2-2; the D gene is possibly TRBD1 (6 bases). Looked up from germline, CDR1 is SGHDT and CDR2 is YYEEEE. With 4 bases removed from V and 1 base from J, the gap between germline ends came to 14 bases. This CDR3 has 16 amino acids. The CDR3 coding sequence is TGTGCCAGCAGCAGACCGGGACACCTGAACACCGGGGAGCTGTTTTTT. Translating it yields CASSRPGHLNTGELFF.

This clone turned up a few times. The genes are TRBV6-6 and TRBJ2-5; D gene uncertain. Trimming took 2 bases from V and 0 from J, leaving 4 bases between them. Germline V CDR1 and CDR2: MNHNY, SVGAGI (reference sequence). CDR3 length equals 13 residues. The CDR3 here is CASSYGYQETQYF. As DNA, the CDR3 is TGTGCCAGCAGTTACGGGTACCAAGAGACCCAGTACTTC.

The CDR3 bases are TGTGCCTGGGAGTTCCCCGGATTAGCCTTCCCCACAGATACGCAGTATTTT. It yields the protein CAWEFPGLAFPTDTQYF. The rearrangement uses TRBV30 and TRBJ2-3; D gene unclear. CDR1 and CDR2 from the germline V gene are GTSNPN and SVGIG (reference sequence). V lost 5 bases to trimming and J lost 2 bases, with 23 bases between them. This CDR3 is 17 amino acids long.

This clone was recorded a few times. The rearrangement links TRBV7-2 to TRBJ2-7; D could derive from TRBD1 or TRBD2 (6 bases each). V was clipped by 4 bases and J by 6 bases, with 13 bases between them. The CDR3 sequence is 13 residues long. Per the germline V gene, CDR1 is SGHTA and CDR2 is FQGNSA. CDR3 region: CASSSWGASEQYF. The CDR3 DNA is TGTGCCAGCAGCTCCTGGGGGGCTTCCGAGCAGTACTTC.

This chain connects TRBV7-2 to TRBJ1-1, with D unresolved. CDR1 SGHTA and CDR2 FQGNSA come from the germline V gene. The CDR3 has 13 amino acids. Trimming removed 4 bases at V and 1 base at J, with 7 bases between. As DNA, the CDR3 is TGTGCCAGCAGCTCCGGACCGAACACTGAAGCTTTCTTT. Amino acids: CASSSGPNTEAFF.

This chain joins TRBV29-1 and TRBJ2-1; D gene unclear. From germline, CDR1 is SQVTM and CDR2 ANQGSEA. The V end was cut by 6 bases, the J end by 5 bases, with 11 bases between. CDR3 length: 12 residues. CDR3 nucleotides: TGCAGCGTCGAGCCCGGTAACAATGAGCAGTTCTTC. Amino acids: CSVEPGNNEQFF.

This clone was observed many times. The V gene is TRBV7-2, the J gene TRBJ2-3; 8 positions agree with TRBD2. This CDR3 is built from 16 residues. The V segment lost 2 bases and the J segment 1 base; nucleotides outside the gene matches: 5. CDR1 is SGHTA and CDR2 is FQGNSA in the germline V gene. CDR3 residues: CASSLLAGAGTDTQYF. The CDR3 DNA reads as TGTGCCAGCAGCTTACTAGCGGGTGCTGGCACAGATACGCAGTATTTT.

This clone showed up just a few times. The rearrangement joins TRBV5-1 to TRBJ2-5; 7 bases match TRBD2. This CDR3 has 15 amino acids. Unmatched junction bases numbered 11, after V lost 4 bases and J lost 5 bases. The germline CDR1 and CDR2 sequences are SGHRS and YFSETQ. This CDR3 is CASSPLAGVVETQYF. In DNA form, the CDR3 reads TGCGCCAGCAGCCCTCTGGCGGGGGTCGTCGAGACCCAGTACTTC.

The chain combines TRBV5-1 with TRBJ2-3; D is unclear. In germline, CDR1 is SGHRS, CDR2 YFSETQ. Between the trimmed V and J ends, which lost 0 bases and 5 bases, there was a span of 4 bases. This CDR3 spans 12 amino acids. The CDR3 protein is CASSLERDTQYF. The DNA for the CDR3 is TGCGCCAGCAGCTTGGAACGAGATACGCAGTATTTT.

V and J are TRBV29-1 and TRBJ2-7; TRBD1 matches 11 bases. V lost 5 bases and J lost 0; bases outside the gene matches: 9. This CDR3 has 16 amino acids. CDR1 and CDR2 from the germline V gene are SQVTM and ANQGSEA. Written as DNA, the CDR3 is TGCAGCGTTCCCGGGACAGGGGGTTCGAGCTCCTACGAGCAGTACTTC. It yields the protein CSVPGTGGSSSYEQYF.

The CDR3: CASTLSGQGSETQYF. Written as DNA, the CDR3 is TGTGCCAGTACCCTTAGCGGTCAGGGCAGCGAGACCCAGTACTTC. V and J are TRBV19 and TRBJ2-5; TRBD2 is a possible D gene (6 bases). Germline CDR1 LNHDA, CDR2 SQIVND (reference sequence). V was pared by 7 bases and J by 5 bases, with 20 bases between. The CDR3 length is 15 residues.

The CDR3 DNA reads TGCAGCGCCTCCCCGCACGTAAGCACAGATACGCAGTATTTT. Protein sequence: CSASPHVSTDTQYF. The chain links TRBV29-1 to TRBJ2-3, with unresolved D. Trimming left V 7 bases short and J 0 bases short, with 14 bases between. Germline V gene sequence: CDR1 SQVTM, CDR2 ANQGSEA. This CDR3 is built from 14 residues.